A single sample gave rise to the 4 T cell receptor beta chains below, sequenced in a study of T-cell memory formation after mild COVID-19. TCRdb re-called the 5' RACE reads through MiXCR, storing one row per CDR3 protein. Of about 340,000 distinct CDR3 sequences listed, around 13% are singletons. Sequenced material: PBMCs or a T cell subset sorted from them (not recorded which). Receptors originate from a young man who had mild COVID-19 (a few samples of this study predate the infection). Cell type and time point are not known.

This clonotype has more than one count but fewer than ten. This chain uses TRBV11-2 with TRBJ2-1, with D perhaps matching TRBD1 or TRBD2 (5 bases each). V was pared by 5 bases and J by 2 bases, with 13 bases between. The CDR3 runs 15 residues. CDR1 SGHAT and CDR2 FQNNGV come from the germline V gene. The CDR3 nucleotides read TGTGCCAGCAGCCAAGACCGGGACGCCTACAATGAGCAGTTCTTC. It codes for CASSQDRDAYNEQFF. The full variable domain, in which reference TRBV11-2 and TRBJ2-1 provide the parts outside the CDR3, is EAGVAQSPRYKIIEKRQSVAFWCNPISGHATLYWYQQILGQGPKLLIQFQNNGVVDDSQLPKDRFSAERLKGVDSTLKIQPAKLEDSAVYLCASSQDRDAYNEQFFGPGTRLTVL.

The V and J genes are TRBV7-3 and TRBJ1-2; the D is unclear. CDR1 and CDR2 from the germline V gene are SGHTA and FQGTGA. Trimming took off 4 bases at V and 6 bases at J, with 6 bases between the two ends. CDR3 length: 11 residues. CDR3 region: CASSSGNGYTF. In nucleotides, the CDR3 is TGTGCCAGCAGCTCCGGAAATGGCTACACCTTC.

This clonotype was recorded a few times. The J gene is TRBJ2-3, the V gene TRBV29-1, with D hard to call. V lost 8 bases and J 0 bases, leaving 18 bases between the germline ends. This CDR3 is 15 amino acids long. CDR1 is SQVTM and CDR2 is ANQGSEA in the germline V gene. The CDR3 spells CSTAVAGFSTDTQYF. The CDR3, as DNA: TGCAGCACTGCGGTGGCTGGGTTTAGCACAGATACGCAGTATTTT.

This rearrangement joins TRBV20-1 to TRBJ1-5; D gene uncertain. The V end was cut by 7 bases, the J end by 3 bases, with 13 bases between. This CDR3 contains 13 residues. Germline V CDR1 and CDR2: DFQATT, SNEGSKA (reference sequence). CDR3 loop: CSGSLAVNQPQHF. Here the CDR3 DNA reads TGCAGTGGCTCTTTGGCAGTCAATCAGCCCCAGCATTTT.